Sequencing of this T cell receptor (beta chain) was carried out in a study of blood T cell repertoires in COVID-19. Overall study context: Samples representing acute and convalescent COVID-19 were sourced from the United States, Italy and Spain.

This CDR3 spans 15 amino acids. J gave up 9 bases and V 1 base, and 9 bases lay outside the gene matches. Germline V gives CDR1 SGHRS, CDR2 YFSETQ. Some clones are missing from TCRdb's copy, which holds only in-frame ones; the method was immunoSEQ multiplex PCR. Here the sample spans around 300,000 clones, 80% to 90% being singletons. The specimen sequenced was PBMCs or T cells enriched from blood (not recorded which). The gene calls are TRBV5-1 and TRBJ2-1, with 8 nucleotides matching TRBD2. The clonotype comes from a woman aged 25 to 39 who had recovered from COVID-19. The CDR3 sequence: CASSLITGGPIEQFF. The CDR3 bases are TGCGCCAGCAGCTTGATAACGGGGGGGCCGATTGAGCAGTTCTTC.